This TCR beta chain originates from a study of blood T cell repertoires in COVID-19. Study in general: Acute and convalescent COVID-19 samples came from the United States, Italy and Spain. Nucleic acid was either cDNA or gDNA, and it came from T cells, B-cell-depleted T cells, or PBMCs.

The germline gives CDR1 MNHEY, CDR2 SMNVEV (reference sequence). This CDR3 has 16 amino acids. The trim removed 6 bases at V and 5 bases at J, leaving 15 bases unmatched. Per the authors' pipeline: Reference gene primer amplification gave nucleated cell count estimates. Assay: immunoSEQ multiplex PCR; the TCRdb copy retains only in-frame clones and omits some. The DNA was the basis for D and trimming; V, J and clone size are from that table. The sample has about 68,000 clones; around 90% are singletons. Seattle patients were enrolled during active infection and followed longitudinally. The source of this sequence is a woman aged 50 to 60 with COVID-19, enrolled during active disease. Material for sequencing was peripheral blood. The V gene is TRBV27, the J gene TRBJ2-7, with 8 bases fitting TRBD1. The CDR3 DNA is TGTGCCAGCAGCCACCGGTCTTGGACAGGGTGGCACGAGCAGTACTTC. Its protein product is CASSHRSWTGWHEQYF.